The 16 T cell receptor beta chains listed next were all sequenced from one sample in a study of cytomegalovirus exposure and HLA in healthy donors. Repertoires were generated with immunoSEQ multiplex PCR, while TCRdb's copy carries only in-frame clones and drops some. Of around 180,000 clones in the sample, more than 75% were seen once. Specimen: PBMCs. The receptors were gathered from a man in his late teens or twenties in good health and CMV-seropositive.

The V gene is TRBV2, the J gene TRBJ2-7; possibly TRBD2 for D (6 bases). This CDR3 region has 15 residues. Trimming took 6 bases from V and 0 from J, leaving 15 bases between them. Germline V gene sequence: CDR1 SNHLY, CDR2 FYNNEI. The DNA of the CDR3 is TGTGCCAGCAGGGTAGCGGTTGGGGGCTCCTACGAGCAGTACTTC. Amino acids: CASRVAVGGSYEQYF.

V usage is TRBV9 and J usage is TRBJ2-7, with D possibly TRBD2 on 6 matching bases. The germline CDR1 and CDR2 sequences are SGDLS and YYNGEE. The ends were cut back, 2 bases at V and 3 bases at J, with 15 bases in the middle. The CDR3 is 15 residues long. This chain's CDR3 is CASSVRDSGLYEQYF. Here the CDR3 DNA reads TGTGCCAGCAGCGTCCGGGACTCAGGGCTCTACGAGCAGTACTTC.

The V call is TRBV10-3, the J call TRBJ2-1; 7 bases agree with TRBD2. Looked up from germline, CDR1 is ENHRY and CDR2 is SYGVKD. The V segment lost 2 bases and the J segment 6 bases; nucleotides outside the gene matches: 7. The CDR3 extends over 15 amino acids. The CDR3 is CAISEAAGAANEQFF. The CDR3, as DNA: TGTGCCATCAGTGAGGCCGCGGGAGCCGCCAATGAGCAGTTCTTC.

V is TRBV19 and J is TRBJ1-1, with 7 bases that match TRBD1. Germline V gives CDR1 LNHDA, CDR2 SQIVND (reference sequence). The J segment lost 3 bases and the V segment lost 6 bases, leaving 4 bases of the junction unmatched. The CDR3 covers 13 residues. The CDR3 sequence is CASSPGQHTEAFF. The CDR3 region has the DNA TGTGCCAGTAGCCCGGGACAGCACACTGAAGCTTTCTTT.

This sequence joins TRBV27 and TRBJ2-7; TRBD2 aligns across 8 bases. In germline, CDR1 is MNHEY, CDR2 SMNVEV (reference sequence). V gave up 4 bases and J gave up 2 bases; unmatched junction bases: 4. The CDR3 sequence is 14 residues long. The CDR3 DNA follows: TGTGCCAGCAGTTCCCGGGAGGGGACCTACGAGCAGTACTTC. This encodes CASSSREGTYEQYF.

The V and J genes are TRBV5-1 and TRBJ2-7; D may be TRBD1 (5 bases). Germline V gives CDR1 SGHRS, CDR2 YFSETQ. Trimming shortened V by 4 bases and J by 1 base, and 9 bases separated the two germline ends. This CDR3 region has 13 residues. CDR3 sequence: CASSVTGSYEQYF. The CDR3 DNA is TGCGCCAGCAGCGTCACAGGATCCTACGAGCAGTACTTC. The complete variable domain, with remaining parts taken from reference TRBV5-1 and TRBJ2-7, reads KAGVTQTPRYLIKTRGQQVTLSCSPISGHRSVSWYQQTPGQGLQFLFEYFSETQRNKGNFPGRFSGRQFSNSRSEMNVSTLELGDSALYLCASSVTGSYEQYFGPGTRLTVT.

The CDR3 DNA follows: TGTGCCAGCAGGGTGACAGGGTTAGCCGCCGGGGAGCTGTTTTTT. Residues: CASRVTGLAAGELFF. The chain employs TRBV9 and TRBJ2-2; 7 bases are a match to TRBD1. Germline assignment: CDR1 SGDLS and CDR2 YYNGEE. This CDR3 comprises 15 residues. Trimming cost V 5 bases and J 6 bases; bases outside gene matches: 10.

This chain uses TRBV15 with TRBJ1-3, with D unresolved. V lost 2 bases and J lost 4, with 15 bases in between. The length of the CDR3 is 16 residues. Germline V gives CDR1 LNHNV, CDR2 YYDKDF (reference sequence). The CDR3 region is CATSRRPRVGGNTIYF. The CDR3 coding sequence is TGTGCCACCAGCAGAAGGCCGCGGGTGGGGGGAAACACCATATATTTT.

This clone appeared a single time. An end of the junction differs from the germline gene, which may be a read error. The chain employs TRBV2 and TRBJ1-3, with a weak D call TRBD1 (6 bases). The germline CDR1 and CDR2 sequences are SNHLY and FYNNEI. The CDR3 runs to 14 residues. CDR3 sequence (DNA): TGTGCCTGCAGACAGGAGCGTTCTGGAAACACCATATATTTT. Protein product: CACRQERSGNTIYF.

DNA of the CDR3: TGTGCCAGCAGTCAGGGATCCGAGTGGACGCAGTATTTT. Translating gives CASSQGSEWTQYF. This chain joins TRBV28 and TRBJ2-3; possible D gene TRBD1, 5 bases. Per germline, CDR1 MDHEN and CDR2 SYDVKM. The V and J ends lost 5 bases and 9 bases respectively, with 15 bases between them. This CDR3 spans 13 amino acids.

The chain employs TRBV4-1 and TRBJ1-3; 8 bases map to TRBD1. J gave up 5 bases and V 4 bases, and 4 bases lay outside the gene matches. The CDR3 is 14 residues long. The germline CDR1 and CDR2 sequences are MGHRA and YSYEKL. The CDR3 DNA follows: TGCGCCAGCAGCCCACAGGGGGGGAGAAACACCATATATTTT. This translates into CASSPQGGRNTIYF.

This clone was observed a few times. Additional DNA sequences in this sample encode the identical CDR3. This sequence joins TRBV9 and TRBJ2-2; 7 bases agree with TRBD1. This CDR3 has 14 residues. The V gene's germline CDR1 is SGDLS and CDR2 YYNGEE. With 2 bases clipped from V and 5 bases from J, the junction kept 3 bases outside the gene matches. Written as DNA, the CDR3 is TGTGCCAGCAGCGTGTTACAGGGGACCGGGGAGCTGTTTTTT. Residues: CASSVLQGTGELFF.

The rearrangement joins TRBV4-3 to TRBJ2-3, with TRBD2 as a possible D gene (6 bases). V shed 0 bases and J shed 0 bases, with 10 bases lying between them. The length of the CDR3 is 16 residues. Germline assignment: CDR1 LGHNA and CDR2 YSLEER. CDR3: CASSQEPGTSTDTQYF. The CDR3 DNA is TGCGCCAGCAGCCAAGAACCGGGGACTAGCACAGATACGCAGTATTTT.

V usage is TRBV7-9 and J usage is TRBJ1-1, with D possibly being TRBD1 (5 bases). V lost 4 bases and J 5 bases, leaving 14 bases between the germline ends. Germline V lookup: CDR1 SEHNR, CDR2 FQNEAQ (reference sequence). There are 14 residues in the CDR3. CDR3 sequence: CASSSQGRGTEAFF. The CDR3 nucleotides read TGTGCCAGCAGCTCCCAGGGACGGGGGACTGAAGCTTTCTTT.

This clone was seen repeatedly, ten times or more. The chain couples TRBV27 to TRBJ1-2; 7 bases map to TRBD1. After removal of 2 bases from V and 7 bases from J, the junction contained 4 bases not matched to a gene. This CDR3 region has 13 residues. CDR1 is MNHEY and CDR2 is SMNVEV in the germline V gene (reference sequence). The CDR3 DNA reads TGTGCCAGCAGTTTAACACAGGGGACTGGCTACACCTTC. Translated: CASSLTQGTGYTF.

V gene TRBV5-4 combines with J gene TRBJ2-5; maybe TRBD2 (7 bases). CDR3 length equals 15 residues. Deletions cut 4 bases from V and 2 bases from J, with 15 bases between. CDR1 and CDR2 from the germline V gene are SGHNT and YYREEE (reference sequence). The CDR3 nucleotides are TGTGCCAGCAGCCCCTGGGGGGGCAGGCAAGAGACCCAGTACTTC. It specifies CASSPWGGRQETQYF.